The 21 T cell receptor beta chains below all came from one sample that was sequenced in a study of T cells in localized non-small cell lung cancer. TCRdb keeps only in-frame clones here, not all; method: immunoSEQ multiplex PCR. The sample shows roughly 64,000 clones, roughly 76% of them seen only once. The sample was PBMCs, taken before any cancer treatment. The receptors stem from a man between 40 and 75 years old with stage II lung adenocarcinoma.

The J gene is TRBJ1-2, the V gene TRBV4-2; tentatively, D is TRBD1 (5 bases). Germline V gives CDR1 LGHNA, CDR2 YNFKEQ. The CDR3 runs to 15 residues. With 0 bases removed from V and 3 bases from J, the gap between germline ends came to 11 bases. The CDR3 DNA follows: TGTGCCAGCAGCCAAGAGCTGGGGCTAGACTATGGCTACACCTTC. Protein sequence: CASSQELGLDYGYTF.

In DNA form, the CDR3 reads TGTGCCATCAGTGAGTCGAGGTTTGGAGGCAAGTACAATGAGCAGTTCTTC. Its translation is CAISESRFGGKYNEQFF. The chain uses TRBV10-3 and TRBJ2-1; possible D gene TRBD2, 5 bases. The CDR3 is made up of 17 amino acids. Germline V lookup: CDR1 ENHRY, CDR2 SYGVKD. V was pared by 0 bases and J by 4 bases, with 16 bases between.

On this clone itself: The junction does not match germline at one end; this may be a read error. The chain carries TRBV7-7 and TRBJ2-2; D is possibly TRBD1 or TRBD2 (5 bases each). The CDR3 runs 14 residues. The germline V gene encodes CDR1 SSHAT and CDR2 FNYEAQ (reference sequence). The DNA of the CDR3 is TGTGCTAGCAGCGAGGGGCTAGGCACCGGGGAGCTGTTTTTT. Translation: CASSEGLGTGELFF.

The chain carries TRBV13 and TRBJ2-1, with unresolved D. CDR3 length: 16 amino acids. Trimming removed 4 bases from V and 2 bases from J, with 15 bases in between. Germline lookup yields CDR1 PRHDT and CDR2 FYEKMQ (reference sequence). The CDR3 sequence is CASSSPNRSPYNEQFF. In DNA, the CDR3 is TGTGCCAGCAGCTCCCCGAACCGCTCTCCCTACAATGAGCAGTTCTTC. The complete variable domain, with remaining parts taken from reference TRBV13 and TRBJ2-1, reads AAGVIQSPRHLIKEKRETATLKCYPIPRHDTVYWYQQGPGQDPQFLISFYEKMQSDKGSIPDRFSAQQFSDYHSELNMSSLELGDSALYFCASSSPNRSPYNEQFFGPGTRLTVL.

The J gene is TRBJ2-5, the V gene TRBV5-1, with D possibly called TRBD1 or TRBD2 (5 bases each). Germline V gives CDR1 SGHRS, CDR2 YFSETQ. V was pared by 0 bases and J by 3 bases, with 9 bases between. This CDR3 contains 14 residues. The CDR3 spells CASSLAGRKETQYF. The CDR3, as DNA: TGCGCCAGCAGCTTGGCGGGACGTAAAGAGACCCAGTACTTC.

This clone was picked up one time. The chain has TRBV7-8 and TRBJ2-7, with 9 bases identical to TRBD2. Germline V gene data show CDR1 as SGHVS and CDR2 as FQNEAQ. The CDR3 has 17 residues. Trimming cost V 1 base and J 4 bases; bases outside gene matches: 11. This CDR3 is CASSLVGVAGGQYEQYF. The CDR3 nucleotides read TGTGCCAGCAGCTTAGTGGGTGTTGCGGGAGGGCAGTACGAGCAGTACTTC.

CDR3 DNA sequence: TGTGCCAGCAGCTCGCCACCGGGACAGAGAGGCGATACGCAGTATTTT. It encodes CASSSPPGQRGDTQYF. This rearrangement joins TRBV11-3 to TRBJ2-3; the match to TRBD1 covers 7 bases. Unmatched junction bases numbered 13, after V lost 4 bases and J lost 6 bases. Per germline, CDR1 SGHNT and CDR2 YENEEA. This CDR3 is built from 16 residues.

V gene TRBV11-3 combines with J gene TRBJ2-5; TRBD1 or TRBD2 may be the D gene (5 bases each). Looked up from germline, CDR1 is SGHNT and CDR2 is YENEEA. This CDR3 contains 14 residues. V was pared by 6 bases and J by 3 bases, with 14 bases between. CDR3 DNA sequence: TGTGCCAGCAGAAGGTCGAGGGGTGAAGAGACCCAGTACTTC. Residues: CASRRSRGEETQYF.

The gene calls are TRBV5-1 and TRBJ2-2, with D possibly TRBD2 on 6 matching bases. The CDR3 is made up of 15 amino acids. Trimming took 0 bases from V and 7 from J, leaving 13 bases between them. Germline V CDR1 and CDR2: SGHRS, YFSETQ. CDR3: CASSLAAGLSGELFF. DNA of the CDR3: TGCGCCAGCAGCTTGGCGGCGGGGCTCAGCGGGGAGCTGTTTTTT.

The rearrangement joins TRBV5-1 to TRBJ2-5; TRBD2 agrees at 8 bases. Germline V gene sequence: CDR1 SGHRS, CDR2 YFSETQ. There are 16 residues in the CDR3. J lost 7 bases, V lost 5 bases, and 16 bases had no gene match. The CDR3 spells CASSNSGSALMGTQYF. In DNA form, the CDR3 reads TGCGCCAGCAGTAACAGCGGGAGCGCCCTTATGGGGACCCAGTACTTC.

The genes are TRBV6-5 and TRBJ2-1; D gene unclear. Per germline, CDR1 MNHEY and CDR2 SVGAGI. The CDR3 loop spans 15 amino acids. Trimming left V 0 bases short and J 4 bases short, with 10 bases between. The CDR3 here is CASSYSWAGYNEQFF. CDR3 sequence (DNA): TGTGCCAGCAGTTACTCTTGGGCAGGATACAATGAGCAGTTCTTC.

The chain combines TRBV6-5 with TRBJ1-5; TRBD1 aligns across 8 bases. The V gene's germline CDR1 is MNHEY and CDR2 SVGAGI. This CDR3 is built from 15 residues. V shed 6 bases and J 7 bases; nucleotides not matched to a gene: 11. CDR3 residues: CASRRSGQGGQPQHF. Here the CDR3 DNA reads TGTGCCAGCAGGAGATCTGGACAGGGCGGCCAGCCCCAGCATTTT.

This clone was seen just once. V and J are TRBV30 and TRBJ1-5; 7 bases match TRBD1. Trimming removed 0 bases from V and 16 bases from J; junction bases left unmatched: 9. The CDR3 is made up of 12 amino acids. CDR1 and CDR2 (germline): GTSNPN, SVGIG (reference sequence). CDR3 bases: TGTGCCTGGAGTGTCGGGCAGGGGGTAGCTCATTTT. It is translated as CAWSVGQGVAHF.

The chain couples TRBV7-2 to TRBJ2-1; D is possibly TRBD2 (5 bases). The germline V gene has CDR1 SGHTA and CDR2 FQGNSA. Trimming removed 2 bases from V and 0 bases from J, with 8 bases in between. CDR3 length: 15 residues. The CDR3 reads CASSLSGNSYNEQFF. CDR3 nucleotide sequence: TGTGCCAGCAGCTTATCGGGAAACTCCTACAATGAGCAGTTCTTC.

The chain is built from TRBV6-4 and TRBJ1-2; D might be TRBD1 (5 bases). Germline CDR1 MRHNA, CDR2 SNTAGT. This CDR3 contains 14 residues. Trimming shortened V by 4 bases and J by 3 bases, and 12 bases separated the two germline ends. CDR3 protein: CASSGGRADYGYTF. DNA for the CDR3: TGTGCCAGCAGTGGGGGCCGGGCTGACTATGGCTACACCTTC.

This chain joins TRBV18 and TRBJ2-7; tentatively, D is TRBD1 (6 bases). V lost 3 bases and J lost 4, with 13 bases in between. Per germline, CDR1 KGHSH and CDR2 LQKENI. CDR3 length: 14 residues. CDR3 residues: CASSPYGQTYEQYF. CDR3 in DNA: TGTGCCAGCTCACCCTACGGACAGACTTACGAGCAGTACTTC. The variable domain in full, with the rest retrieved from reference TRBV18 and TRBJ2-7, is NAGVMQNPRHLVRRRGQEARLRCSPMKGHSHVYWYRQLPEEGLKFMVYLQKENIIDESGMPKERFSAEFPKEGPSILRIQQVVRGDSAAYFCASSPYGQTYEQYFGPGTRLTVT.

The chain has TRBV7-9 and TRBJ2-3; 10 nucleotides align to TRBD2. V shed 1 base, J shed 6 bases, and the junction held 7 bases outside the gene matches. This CDR3 spans 16 amino acids. Germline values: CDR1 SEHNR, CDR2 FQNEAQ (reference sequence). In DNA form, the CDR3 reads TGTGCCAGCAGCTTAGAGGTAGCGGGAGGTATGGATACGCAGTATTTT. Protein: CASSLEVAGGMDTQYF.

The rearrangement uses TRBV28 and TRBJ2-2, with 7 bases lining up with TRBD2. The ends lost 6 bases at V and 1 base at J; junction bases unmatched: 5. Looked up from germline, CDR1 is MDHEN and CDR2 is SYDVKM. The CDR3 spans 15 residues. CDR3 sequence reads: CASRRAGLNTGELFF. The DNA for the CDR3 is TGTGCCAGCAGACGAGCGGGATTGAACACCGGGGAGCTGTTTTTT. The complete variable domain, with remaining parts taken from reference TRBV28 and TRBJ2-2, reads DVKVTQSSRYLVKRTGEKVFLECVQDMDHENMFWYRQDPGLGLRLIYFSYDVKMKEKGDIPEGYSVSREKKERFSLILESASTNQTSMYLCASRRAGLNTGELFFGEGSRLTVL.

CDR3 residues: CASSPFGGRMNTEAFF. Written as DNA, the CDR3 is TGTGCCAGCTCACCCTTTGGGGGCCGAATGAACACTGAAGCTTTCTTT. The chain carries TRBV18 and TRBJ1-1; tentative D call: TRBD1 (6 bases). The CDR3 covers 16 residues. Trimming removed 3 bases from V and 0 bases from J, with 14 bases in between. Germline V gene data show CDR1 as KGHSH and CDR2 as LQKENI. Full variable domain (missing parts from reference TRBV18 and TRBJ1-1): NAGVMQNPRHLVRRRGQEARLRCSPMKGHSHVYWYRQLPEEGLKFMVYLQKENIIDESGMPKERFSAEFPKEGPSILRIQQVVRGDSAAYFCASSPFGGRMNTEAFFGQGTRLTVV.

The chain uses TRBV29-1 and TRBJ2-3, with 10 bases lining up with TRBD2. The junction had 0 bases not matched to a gene; V was cut back by 4 bases and J by 5 bases. The CDR3 length is 12 residues. Germline CDR1 and CDR2: SQVTM and ANQGSEA. CDR3: CSVGLAGDTQYF. DNA of the CDR3: TGCAGCGTTGGACTAGCGGGAGATACGCAGTATTTT.

The CDR3 region has the DNA TGTGCCAGCTCACCGACAACAGGGGAGACCCAGTACTTC. Protein sequence: CASSPTTGETQYF. The chain is built from TRBV18 and TRBJ2-5; TRBD1 is a possible D gene (6 bases). Trimming left V 3 bases short and J 5 bases short, with 10 bases between. The CDR3 is 13 amino acids. Germline V lookup: CDR1 KGHSH, CDR2 LQKENI.